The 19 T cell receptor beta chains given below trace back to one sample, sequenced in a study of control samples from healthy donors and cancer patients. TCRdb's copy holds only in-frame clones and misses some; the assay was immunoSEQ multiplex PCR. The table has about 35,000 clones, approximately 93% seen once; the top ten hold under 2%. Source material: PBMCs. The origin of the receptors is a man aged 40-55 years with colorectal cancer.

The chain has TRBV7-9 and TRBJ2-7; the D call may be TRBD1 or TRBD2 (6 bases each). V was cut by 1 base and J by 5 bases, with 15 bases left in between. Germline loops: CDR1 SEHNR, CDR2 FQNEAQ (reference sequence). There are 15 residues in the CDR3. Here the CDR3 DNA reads TGTGCCAGCAGCTTAGGGGGGGCCCCTTCCAACGAGCAGTACTTC. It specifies CASSLGGAPSNEQYF.

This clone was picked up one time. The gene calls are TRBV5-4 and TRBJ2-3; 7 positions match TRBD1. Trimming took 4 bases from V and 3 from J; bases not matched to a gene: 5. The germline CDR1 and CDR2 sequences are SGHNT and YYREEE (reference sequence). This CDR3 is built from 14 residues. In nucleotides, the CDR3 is TGTGCCAGCAGCACACAGACAGGGACAGATACGCAGTATTTT. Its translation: CASSTQTGTDTQYF.

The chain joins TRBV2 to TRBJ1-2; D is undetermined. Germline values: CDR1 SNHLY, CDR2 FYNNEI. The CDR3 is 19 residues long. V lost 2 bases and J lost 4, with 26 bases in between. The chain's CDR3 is CASSEFLGSGLGSFYGYTF. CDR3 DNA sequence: TGTGCCAGCAGTGAATTTCTGGGGAGTGGCCTAGGTTCATTCTATGGCTACACCTTC.

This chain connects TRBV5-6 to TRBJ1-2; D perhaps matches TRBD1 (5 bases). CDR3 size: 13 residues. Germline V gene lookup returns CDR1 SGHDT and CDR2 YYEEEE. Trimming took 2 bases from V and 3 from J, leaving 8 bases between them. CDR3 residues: CASSFQGDYGYTF. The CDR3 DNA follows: TGTGCCAGCAGCTTTCAAGGGGACTATGGCTACACCTTC.

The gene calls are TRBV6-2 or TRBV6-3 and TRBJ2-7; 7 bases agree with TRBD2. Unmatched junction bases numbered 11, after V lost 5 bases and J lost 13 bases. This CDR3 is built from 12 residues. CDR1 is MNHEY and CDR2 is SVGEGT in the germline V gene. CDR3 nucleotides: TGTGCCAGCAGTACCACCCCGAGCGGGGCTTACTTC. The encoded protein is CASSTTPSGAYF.

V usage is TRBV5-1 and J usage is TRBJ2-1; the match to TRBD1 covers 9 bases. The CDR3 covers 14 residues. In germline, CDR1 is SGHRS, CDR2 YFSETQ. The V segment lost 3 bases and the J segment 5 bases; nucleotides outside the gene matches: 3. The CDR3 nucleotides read TGCGCCAGCAGCTCAGGGACAGGGAACAATGAGCAGTTCTTC. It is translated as CASSSGTGNNEQFF.

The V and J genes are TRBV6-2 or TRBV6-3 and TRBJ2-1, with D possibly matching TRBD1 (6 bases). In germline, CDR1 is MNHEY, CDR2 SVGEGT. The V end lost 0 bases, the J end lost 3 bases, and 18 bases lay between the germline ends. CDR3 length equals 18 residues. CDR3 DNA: TGTGCCAGCAGTTACTCTGTTGCAGCAGGGGCTAACTACAATGAGCAGTTCTTC. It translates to CASSYSVAAGANYNEQFF.

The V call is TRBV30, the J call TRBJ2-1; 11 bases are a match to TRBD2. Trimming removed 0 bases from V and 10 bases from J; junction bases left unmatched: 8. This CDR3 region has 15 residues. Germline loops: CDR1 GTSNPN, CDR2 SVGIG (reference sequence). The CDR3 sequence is CAWSVPSGGNLEQFF. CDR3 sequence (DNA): TGTGCCTGGAGTGTACCTAGCGGGGGGAATTTGGAGCAGTTCTTC.

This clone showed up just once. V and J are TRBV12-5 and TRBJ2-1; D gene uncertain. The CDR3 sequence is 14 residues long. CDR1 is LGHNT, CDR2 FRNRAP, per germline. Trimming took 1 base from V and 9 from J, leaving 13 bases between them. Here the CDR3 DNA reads TGTGCTAGTGGTTTGGACCCCCAGATGGCTGAGCAGTTCTTC. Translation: CASGLDPQMAEQFF.

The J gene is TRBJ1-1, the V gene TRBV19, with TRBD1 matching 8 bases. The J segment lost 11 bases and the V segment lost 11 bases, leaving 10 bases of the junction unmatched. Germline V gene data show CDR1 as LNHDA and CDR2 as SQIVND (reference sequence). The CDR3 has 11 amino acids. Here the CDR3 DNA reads TGTGCCTCGAGACAGGGGAGGGTGGCTTTCTTT. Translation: CASRQGRVAFF.

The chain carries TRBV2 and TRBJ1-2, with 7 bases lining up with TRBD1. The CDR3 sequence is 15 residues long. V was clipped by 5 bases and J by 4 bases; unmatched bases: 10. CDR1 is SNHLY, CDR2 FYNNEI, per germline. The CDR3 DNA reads TGTGCCAGCAGTTACTCGGGACAGACCTCCTATGGCTACACCTTC. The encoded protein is CASSYSGQTSYGYTF.

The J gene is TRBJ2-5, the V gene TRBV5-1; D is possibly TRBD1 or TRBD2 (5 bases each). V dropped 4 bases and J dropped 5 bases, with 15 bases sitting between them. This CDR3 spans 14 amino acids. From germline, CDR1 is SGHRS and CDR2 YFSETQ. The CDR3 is CASSVRDGGETQYF. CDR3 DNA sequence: TGCGCCAGCAGCGTCCGGGACGGCGGGGAGACCCAGTACTTC.

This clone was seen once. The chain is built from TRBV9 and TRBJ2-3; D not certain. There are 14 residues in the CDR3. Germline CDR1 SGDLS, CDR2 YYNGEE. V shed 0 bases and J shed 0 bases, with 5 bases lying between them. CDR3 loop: CASSVEGSTDTQYF. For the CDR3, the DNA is TGTGCCAGCAGCGTAGAAGGCAGCACAGATACGCAGTATTTT.

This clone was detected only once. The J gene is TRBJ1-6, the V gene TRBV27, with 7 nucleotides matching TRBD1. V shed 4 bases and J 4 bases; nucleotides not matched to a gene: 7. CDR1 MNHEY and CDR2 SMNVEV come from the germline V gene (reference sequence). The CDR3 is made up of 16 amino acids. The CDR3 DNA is TGTGCCAGCAGTTCGACAGGGCCTGGATATAATTCACCCCTCCACTTT. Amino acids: CASSSTGPGYNSPLHF.

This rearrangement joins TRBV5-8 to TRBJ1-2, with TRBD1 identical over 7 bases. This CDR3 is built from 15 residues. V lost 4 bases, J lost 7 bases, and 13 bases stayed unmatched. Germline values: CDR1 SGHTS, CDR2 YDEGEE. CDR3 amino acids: CASSEQQGLRGGYTF. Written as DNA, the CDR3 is TGTGCCAGCAGCGAACAACAGGGGTTGAGGGGTGGCTACACCTTC.

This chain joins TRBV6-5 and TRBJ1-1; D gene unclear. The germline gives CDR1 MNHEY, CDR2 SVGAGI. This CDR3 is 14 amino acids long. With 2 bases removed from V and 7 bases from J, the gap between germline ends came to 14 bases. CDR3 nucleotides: TGTGCCAGCAGTTACAGCCAGGCGGCCTTTGAAGCTTTCTTT. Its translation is CASSYSQAAFEAFF.

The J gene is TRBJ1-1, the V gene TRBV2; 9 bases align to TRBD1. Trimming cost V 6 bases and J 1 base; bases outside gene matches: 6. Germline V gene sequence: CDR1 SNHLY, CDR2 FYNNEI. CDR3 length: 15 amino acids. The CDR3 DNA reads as TGTGCCAGCAGCCCGGGACAGGGAAAGAACACTGAAGCTTTCTTT. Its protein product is CASSPGQGKNTEAFF.

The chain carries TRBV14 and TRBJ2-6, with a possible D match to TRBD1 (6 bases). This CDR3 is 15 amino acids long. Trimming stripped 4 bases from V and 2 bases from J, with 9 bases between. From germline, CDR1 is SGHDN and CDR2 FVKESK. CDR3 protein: CASSLEGAGANVLTF. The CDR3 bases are TGTGCCAGCAGCCTCGAGGGGGCTGGGGCCAACGTCCTGACTTTC.

The CDR3 loop is CASSLREDYEQYF. Here the CDR3 DNA reads TGTGCCAGCAGCTTGCGGGAGGACTACGAGCAGTACTTC. The chain is built from TRBV7-8 and TRBJ2-7; 8 nucleotides align to TRBD2. J was trimmed by 3 bases and V by 3 bases; bases with no gene match: 1. Germline CDR1 is SGHVS and CDR2 is FQNEAQ. CDR3 length: 13 amino acids.